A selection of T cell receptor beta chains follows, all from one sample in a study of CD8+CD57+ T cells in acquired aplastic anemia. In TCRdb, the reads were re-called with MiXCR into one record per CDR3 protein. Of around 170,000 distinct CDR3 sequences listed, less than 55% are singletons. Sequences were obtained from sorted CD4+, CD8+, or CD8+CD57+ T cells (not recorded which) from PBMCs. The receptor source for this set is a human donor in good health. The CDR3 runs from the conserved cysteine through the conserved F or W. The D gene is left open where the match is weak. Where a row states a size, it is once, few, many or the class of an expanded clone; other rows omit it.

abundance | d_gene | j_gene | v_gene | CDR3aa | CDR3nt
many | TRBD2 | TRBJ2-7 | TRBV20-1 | CSARVAGAYEQYF | TGCAGTGCTAGAGTAGCGGGAGCCTACGAGCAGTACTTC
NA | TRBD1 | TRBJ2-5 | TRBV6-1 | CASSALTGGRETQYF | TGTGCCAGCAGTGCCCTGACAGGGGGAAGGGAGACCCAGTACTTC
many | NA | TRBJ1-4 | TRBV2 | CASNLLATNEKLFF | TGTGCCAGCAACTTACTTGCAACTAATGAAAAACTGTTTTTT
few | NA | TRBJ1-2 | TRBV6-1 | CASIPGSRGNYGYTF | TGTGCCAGCATACCCGGGTCCAGAGGAAACTATGGCTACACCTTC
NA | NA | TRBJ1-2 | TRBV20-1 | CSARDSLGQHGYTF | TGCAGTGCTAGAGATTCCTTGGGGCAGCATGGCTACACCTTC
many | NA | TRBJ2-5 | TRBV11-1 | CASSLLTSGETQYF | TGTGCCAGCAGCTTATTAACTTCAGGGGAGACCCAGTACTTC
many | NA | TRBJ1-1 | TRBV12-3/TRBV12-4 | CASSFGRNTEAFF | TGTGCCAGCAGTTTCGGACGGAACACTGAAGCTTTCTTT
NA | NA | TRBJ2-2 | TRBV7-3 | CASSLPGELFF | TGTGCCAGCAGCTTGCCAGGGGAGCTGTTTTTT
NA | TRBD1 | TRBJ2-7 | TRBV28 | CASNRSGTGRYEQYF | TGTGCCAGCAACAGATCCGGGACAGGGCGCTACGAGCAGTACTTC
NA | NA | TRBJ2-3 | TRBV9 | CASSVGGRTQYF | TGTGCCAGCAGCGTAGGAGGCCGTACGCAGTATTTT
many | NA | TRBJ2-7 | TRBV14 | CASSPGAGRLYEQYF | TGTGCCAGCAGCCCTGGGGCAGGCAGGCTCTACGAGCAGTACTTC
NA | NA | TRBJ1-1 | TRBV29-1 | CSVRQVLNTEAFF | TGCAGCGTTAGACAGGTTCTGAACACTGAAGCTTTCTTT
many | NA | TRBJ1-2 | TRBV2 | CASSERGGQERYYGYTF | TGTGCCAGCAGTGAACGGGGGGGGCAAGAAAGGTACTATGGCTACACCTTC
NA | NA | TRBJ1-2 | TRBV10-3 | CASSYTGPNYGYTF | TGTGCCAGCAGTTACACAGGGCCTAACTATGGCTACACCTTC
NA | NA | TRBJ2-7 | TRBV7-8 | CASSPWGEQYF | TGTGCCAGCAGCCCTTGGGGTGAGCAGTACTTC
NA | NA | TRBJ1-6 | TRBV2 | CATLHSPLHF | TGTGCCACGTTACATTCACCCCTCCACTTT
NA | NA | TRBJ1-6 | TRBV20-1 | CSARSVPRADPPLHF | TGCAGTGCTAGATCCGTGCCCAGAGCCGATCCACCCCTCCACTTT
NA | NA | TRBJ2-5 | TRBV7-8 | CASSLDSPRKTQYF | TGTGCCAGCAGCTTAGATTCACCTCGGAAGACCCAGTACTTC
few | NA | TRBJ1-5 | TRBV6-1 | CARSAYGGQPQHF | TGTGCCCGCAGTGCCTATGGGGGACAGCCCCAGCATTTT
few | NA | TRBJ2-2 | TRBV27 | CASTRDMGTGELFF | TGTGCCAGCACCCGAGACATGGGCACCGGGGAGCTGTTTTTT
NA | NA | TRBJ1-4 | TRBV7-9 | CASSRQVDNEKLFF | TGTGCCAGCAGCCGTCAGGTTGACAATGAAAAACTGTTTTTT
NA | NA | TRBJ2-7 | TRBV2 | CASSEEWGRSYEQYF | TGTGCCAGCAGTGAAGAGTGGGGTAGATCCTACGAGCAGTACTTC
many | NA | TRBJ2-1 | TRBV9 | CASSDPQTVGYRSEQFF | TGTGCCAGCAGCGACCCTCAAACGGTGGGGTACCGGAGTGAGCAGTTCTTC
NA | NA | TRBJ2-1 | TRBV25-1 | CASSQGMREGEDEQLF | TGTGCCAGCAGCCAAGGGATGAGGGAGGGGGAAGATGAGCAGCTCTTC
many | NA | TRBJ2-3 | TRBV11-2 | CASSPQADTQYF | TGTGCCAGCAGCCCCCAAGCAGATACGCAGTATTTT
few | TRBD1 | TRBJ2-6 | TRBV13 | CASSPRRGTGAISGANVLTF | TGTGCCAGCAGCCCCCGAAGAGGGACAGGGGCGATCTCTGGGGCCAACGTCCTGACTTTC